The rows below give T cell receptor beta chains drawn from one sample of a study of blood T cells in healthy people across ages. One entry per CDR3 protein, called by TCRdb with MiXCR from the 5' RACE reads. In the table there are 650,000 or so distinct CDR3 sequences, around 50% of which are singletons. The sequenced sample was blood. The receptors originated from a woman at least 80 years old in good health. Each CDR3 is given with its conserved first and last residue. Size is stated for part of the rows, as once, few or many counts, or as a class when the clone is expanded.

size,V,J,CDR3
-,TRBV4-1,TRBJ2-4,CASSQDLAGTREQYF
-,TRBV11-1,TRBJ2-1,CVSSLAGGSYNEQFF
once,TRBV9,TRBJ1-2,CASSTQGVLDGYTF
many,TRBV10-3,TRBJ2-1,CATRTSGGQGLSEQFF
-,TRBV12-3/TRBV12-4,TRBJ1-1,CASSSGEGTEAFF
-,TRBV27,TRBJ2-1,CASSLGVTYNEQFF
many,TRBV20-1,TRBJ2-1,CSAKGTSGLNEQFF
-,TRBV24-1,TRBJ1-5,CATSKDSNQPQHF
-,TRBV28,TRBJ2-1,CASSGTACLSARNEQFF
many,TRBV12-3/TRBV12-4,TRBJ1-1,CASSARGMNTEAFF
few,TRBV12-3/TRBV12-4,TRBJ1-1,CASSYPRGGASTEAFF
-,TRBV15,TRBJ2-6,CATSRDHSGANVLTF
many,TRBV29-1,TRBJ1-5,CSAGTSNQPQHF
-,TRBV12-3/TRBV12-4,TRBJ2-3,CASSHGGGYDTQYF
-,TRBV5-1,TRBJ2-3,CASSRGGSGRETDTQYF
many,TRBV7-9,TRBJ2-5,CASSLRLDRKGETQYF
few,TRBV20-1,TRBJ2-1,CSAAGTNNEQFF
-,TRBV5-1,TRBJ1-1,CASSFRDRKGGEAFF
-,TRBV7-9,TRBJ2-7,CASSPFGGPTYNEQYF
many,TRBV6-6,TRBJ1-1,CASSGGGSGDTEAFF
-,TRBV29-1,TRBJ2-4,CSVGQGEAKNIQYF
many,TRBV5-1,TRBJ2-1,CASSHTSGRAGAYNEQFF
many,TRBV20-1,TRBJ2-1,CSARDSQRGGQYNEQFF
-,TRBV3-1,TRBJ2-2,CASSQRETYTGELFF
-,TRBV24-1,TRBJ2-1,CATSRGTWDNEQFF
-,TRBV12-3/TRBV12-4,TRBJ1-2,CASSRQGRYNYGYTF
-,TRBV27,TRBJ2-1,CASSSQTSGGSNEQFF
-,TRBV7-9,TRBJ1-2,CASSYQGGHYGYTF
many,TRBV29-1,TRBJ2-7,CSVDLFYEQYF